This T cell receptor beta chain originates from a study of control samples from healthy donors and cancer patients (dated by TCRdb to between 2020 and 2021). The germline V gene provides CDR1 ENHRY and CDR2 SYGVKD. The CDR3 holds 15 amino acids from the cysteine to the phenylalanine. Only the CDR3 DNA is retained, 45 bases long and in frame from the first base. V drops 2 bases and J drops 0 bases, leaving 9 bases in between. In regard to this clone: The antigen it binds to is not known. Base qualities are missing; no much larger clone stands one base away.

Library generation was performed with the immunoSEQ multiplex PCR assay. In TCRdb, the immuneACCESS table is reduced to in-frame sequences with V and J assigned. These tables do not hold every clone; where another copy was compared, an unresolved V gene accounts for under half, and the others remain unexplained. Here the sample has some 140,000 clones; about 93% occur a single time. 14% of the sample comes from the top ten. Source material: PBMCs. The source is a man in his sixties with colorectal cancer. The chain uses TRBV10-3 and TRBJ2-3; perhaps TRBD1 is the D gene, with 6 bases matching. CDR3 reads: CAISEAGVSTDTQYF. The DNA sequence reads TGTGCCATCAGTGAGGCAGGGGTTAGCACAGATACGCAGTATTTT.